The 3 T cell receptor beta chains listed next were all sequenced from one sample in a study of cytomegalovirus exposure and HLA in healthy donors. The PCR ran on 60 Vbeta and 13 Jbeta primers. Libraries were prepared by immunoSEQ multiplex PCR; TCRdb keeps only in-frame clonotypes and omits some of them. Of 140,000 or so clones in the sample, around four fifths were seen once. The sequenced material came from PBMCs. These receptors came from a female donor in good health and CMV-seronegative.

The chain couples TRBV9 to TRBJ2-5; 8 nucleotides match TRBD2. This CDR3 comprises 16 residues. Germline CDR1 is SGDLS and CDR2 is YYNGEE. Trimming removed 0 bases from V and 4 bases from J; junction bases left unmatched: 8. CDR3 nucleotide sequence: TGTGCCAGCAGCGTAGCCGGGGGGGGCGCGGGAGAGACCCAGTACTTC. Translation: CASSVAGGGAGETQYF. Full variable domain (missing parts from reference TRBV9 and TRBJ2-5): DSGVTQTPKHLITATGQRVTLRCSPRSGDLSVYWYQQSLDQGLQFLIQYYNGEERAKGNILERFSAQQFPDLHSELNLSSLELGDSALYFCASSVAGGGAGETQYFGPGTRLLVL.

V is TRBV9 and J is TRBJ2-7; 12 bases match TRBD2. V dropped 2 bases and J dropped 5; count of bases not matched to a gene: 2. This CDR3 is 14 amino acids long. Germline V lookup: CDR1 SGDLS, CDR2 YYNGEE. The CDR3 DNA reads TGTGCCAGCAGCGTTCTAGCGGGGGGGGACGAGCAGTACTTC. It encodes CASSVLAGGDEQYF.

The rearrangement uses TRBV30 and TRBJ2-2; 9 bases agree with TRBD1. Germline loops: CDR1 GTSNPN, CDR2 SVGIG (reference sequence). This CDR3 region has 16 residues. The J segment lost 5 bases and the V segment lost 3 bases, leaving 10 bases of the junction unmatched. The CDR3: CAWRRDRGVITGELFF. The CDR3, as DNA: TGTGCCTGGAGGAGAGACAGGGGGGTGATAACCGGGGAGCTGTTTTTT.